This record concerns one T cell receptor (beta chain) sequence. Antigen unknown. These data are taken from a study of cytomegalovirus exposure and HLA in healthy donors. PCR employed 60 Vbeta and 13 Jbeta primers. This table comes from immunoSEQ multiplex PCR, and its TCRdb copy is limited to in-frame clones, with some not included. The sample lists roughly 130,000 clones, approximately 69% occurring once. The V segment lost 5 bases and the J segment 3 bases; nucleotides outside the gene matches: 3. Germline V gene data show CDR1 as MDHEN and CDR2 as SYDVKM. This CDR3 spans 14 amino acids. Points from the study as a whole: Immune exposure was documented only through CMV serostatus. Specificity for CMV antigens was confirmed in vitro for a few of the CMV-associated chains.

This chain uses TRBV28 with TRBJ1-5; 8 nucleotides align to TRBD1. Input material: PBMCs. The sequence came from a man in his forties in good health and CMV-seropositive. The CDR3 sequence: CASSMTGDNQPQHF. The CDR3 DNA reads as TGTGCCAGCAGTATGACAGGGGACAATCAGCCCCAGCATTTT.